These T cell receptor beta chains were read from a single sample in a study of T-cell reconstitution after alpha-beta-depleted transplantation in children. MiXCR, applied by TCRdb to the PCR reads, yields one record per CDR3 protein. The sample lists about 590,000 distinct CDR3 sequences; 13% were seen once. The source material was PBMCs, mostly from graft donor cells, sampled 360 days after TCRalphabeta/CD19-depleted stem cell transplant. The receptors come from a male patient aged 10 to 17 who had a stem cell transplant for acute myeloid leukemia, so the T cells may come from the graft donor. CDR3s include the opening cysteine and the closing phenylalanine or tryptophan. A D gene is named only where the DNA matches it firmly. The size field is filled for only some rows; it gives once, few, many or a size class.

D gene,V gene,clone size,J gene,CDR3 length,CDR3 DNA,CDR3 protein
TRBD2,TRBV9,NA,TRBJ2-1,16,TGTGCCAGCAGCCCAAGGACTAGCGGAATCTACAATGAGCAGTTCTTC,CASSPRTSGIYNEQFF
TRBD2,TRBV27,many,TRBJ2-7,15,TGTGCCAGCAGTTGGGCGGGAGCCCAATCCTACGAGCAGTACTTC,CASSWAGAQSYEQYF
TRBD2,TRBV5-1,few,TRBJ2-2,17,TGCGCCAGCAGCTTCGGACTAGCGGGAGGGTACACCGGGGAGCTGTTTTTT,CASSFGLAGGYTGELFF
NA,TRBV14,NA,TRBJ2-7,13,TGTGCCAGCAGCCTAGAAACCCCCTACGAGCAGTACTTC,CASSLETPYEQYF
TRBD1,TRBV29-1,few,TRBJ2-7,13,TGCAGCGTATTACAGGGGGGTTACTACGAGCAGTACTTC,CSVLQGGYYEQYF
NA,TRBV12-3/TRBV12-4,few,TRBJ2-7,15,TGTGCCAGCAGTGGAAGCCGGGACATCTCCTACGAGCAGTACTTC,CASSGSRDISYEQYF
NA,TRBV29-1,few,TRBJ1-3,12,TGCAGCGTTCAGGGCTCTGGAAACACCATATATTTT,CSVQGSGNTIYF
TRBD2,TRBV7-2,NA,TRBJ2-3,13,TGTGCCATGGGGGGGGAGGGATCGGATACGCAGTATTTT,CAMGGEGSDTQYF
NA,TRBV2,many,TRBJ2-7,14,TGTGCCAGCAAGCTGGGGCGACCGTCCTACGAGCAGTACTTC,CASKLGRPSYEQYF
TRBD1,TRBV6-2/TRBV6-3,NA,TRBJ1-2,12,TGTGCCAGCAGACACCCAGGGGGTGGCTACACCTTC,CASRHPGGGYTF
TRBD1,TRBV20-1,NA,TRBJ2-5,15,TGCAGTGCTACCTTTGACAGGGGGCGTGAAGAGACCCAGTACTTC,CSATFDRGREETQYF
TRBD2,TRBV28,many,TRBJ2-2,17,TGTGCCAGCAACAGTTTAACCCTAGCGGGAGAGACCGGGGAGCTGTTTTTT,CASNSLTLAGETGELFF
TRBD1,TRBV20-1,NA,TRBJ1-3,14,TGCAGTGCTAGCCGGGACAGGGGTGGAAACACCATATATTTT,CSASRDRGGNTIYF
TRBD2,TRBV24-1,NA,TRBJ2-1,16,TGTGCCACCAGTGTTGATAGCGGGAGGATAAACAATGAGCAGTTCTTC,CATSVDSGRINNEQFF
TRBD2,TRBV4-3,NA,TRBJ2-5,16,TGCGCCAGCAGCCTGGGGACTAGCGCCCACCAAGAGACCCAGTACTTC,CASSLGTSAHQETQYF
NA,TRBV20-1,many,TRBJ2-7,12,TGCAGCGCCCGTGGACTCTCCTACGAGCAGTACTTC,CSARGLSYEQYF
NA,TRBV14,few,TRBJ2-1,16,TGTGCCAGCAGCCAAGATCCAGCTCGACCCTACAATGAGCAGTTCTTC,CASSQDPARPYNEQFF
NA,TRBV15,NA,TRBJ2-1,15,TGTGCCACCGAGGAGCGGACACTATTATACAATGAGCAGTTCTTC,CATEERTLLYNEQFF
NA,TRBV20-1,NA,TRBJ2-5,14,TGCAGTGCTGTTAATAGCGTCAACGAAGAGACCCAGTACTTC,CSAVNSVNEETQYF
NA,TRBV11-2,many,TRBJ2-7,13,TGTGCCAGCAGCTCTAGGGCCTCCTACGAGCAGTACTTC,CASSSRASYEQYF
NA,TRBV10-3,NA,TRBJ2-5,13,TGTGCCATCAGTGGGGGTCGTGCGGAGACCCAGTACTTC,CAISGGRAETQYF
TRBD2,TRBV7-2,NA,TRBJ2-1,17,TGTGCCAGCAGCTTGACTAGCGTTGGGGCGTCCTACAATGAGCAGTTCTTC,CASSLTSVGASYNEQFF
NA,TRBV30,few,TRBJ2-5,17,TGTGCCTGGAGTGTGGGAGTATTCGGAGGGGGCGAAGAGACCCAGTACTTC,CAWSVGVFGGGEETQYF
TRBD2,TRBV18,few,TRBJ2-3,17,TGTGCCAGCTCACCACCGGGACTAGCGGGAGGCCAAGATACGCAGTATTTT,CASSPPGLAGGQDTQYF
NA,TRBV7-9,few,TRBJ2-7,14,TGTGCCAGCAGCTCTAGGGACCTCTCCTACGAGCAGTACTTC,CASSSRDLSYEQYF